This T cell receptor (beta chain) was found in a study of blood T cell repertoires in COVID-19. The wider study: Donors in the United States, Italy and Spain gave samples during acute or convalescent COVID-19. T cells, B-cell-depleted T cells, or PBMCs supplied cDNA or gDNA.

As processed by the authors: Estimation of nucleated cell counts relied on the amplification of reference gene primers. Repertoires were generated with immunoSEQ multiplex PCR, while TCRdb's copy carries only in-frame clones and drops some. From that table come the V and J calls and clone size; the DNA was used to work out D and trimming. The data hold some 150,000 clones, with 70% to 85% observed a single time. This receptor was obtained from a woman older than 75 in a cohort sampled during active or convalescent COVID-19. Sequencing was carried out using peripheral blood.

Here the CDR3 DNA reads TGTGCCAGCACCCTCACAGGGGGCGGCAATCAGCCCCAGCATTTT. Encoded protein: CASTLTGGGNQPQHF. This rearrangement joins TRBV6-6 to TRBJ1-5; 9 positions match TRBD1. With 7 bases clipped from V and 2 bases from J, the junction kept 6 bases outside the gene matches. Germline values: CDR1 MNHNY, CDR2 SVGAGI (reference sequence). This CDR3 spans 15 amino acids.